This record concerns one T cell receptor (beta chain) sequence. Its antigen remains unidentified. The data are from a study of OX40 agonist ivuxolimab in advanced cancers. Study overall: The eligibility criteria allowed prior anti-PD-1, anti-PD-L1 or anti-CTLA-4 therapy, and approximately 42% had some.

Study-wide results and caveats: Some of the lowest clonal expansion was seen in partial responders at 0.1-3.0 mg/kg.

Measured with immunoSEQ multiplex PCR; TCRdb has only the in-frame clones, and not every one. The sample contains under 80,000 clones, approximately 92% of which appear only once. Trimming pared 4 bases from V and 4 bases from J, leaving 23 bases between. The germline V gene encodes CDR1 SGHNT and CDR2 YYREEE (reference sequence). This CDR3 is built from 17 residues. No patient had autoimmune disease or received systemic immunosuppression. With baseline, cycle 4 day 1, and cycle 7 day 1 as timepoints, blood was sampled. This clonotype was obtained from an adult with an advanced solid tumor such as melanoma, head and neck, liver or kidney cancer. The chain joins TRBV5-4 to TRBJ1-2; D is possibly TRBD1 (5 bases). The sample here was CD4+ or CD8+ T cells sorted from blood, taken in a trial of the OX40 agonist ivuxolimab. As DNA, the CDR3 is TGTGCCAGCAGCCTAATACCCCGGGACTCAGCTCCCTATGGCTACACCTTC. It specifies CASSLIPRDSAPYGYTF. The whole variable domain, filled in from reference TRBV5-4 and TRBJ1-2, reads ETGVTQSPTHLIKTRGQQVTLRCSSQSGHNTVSWYQQALGQGPQFIFQYYREEENGRGNFPPRFSGLQFPNYSSELNVNALELDDSALYLCASSLIPRDSAPYGYTFGSGTRLTVV.